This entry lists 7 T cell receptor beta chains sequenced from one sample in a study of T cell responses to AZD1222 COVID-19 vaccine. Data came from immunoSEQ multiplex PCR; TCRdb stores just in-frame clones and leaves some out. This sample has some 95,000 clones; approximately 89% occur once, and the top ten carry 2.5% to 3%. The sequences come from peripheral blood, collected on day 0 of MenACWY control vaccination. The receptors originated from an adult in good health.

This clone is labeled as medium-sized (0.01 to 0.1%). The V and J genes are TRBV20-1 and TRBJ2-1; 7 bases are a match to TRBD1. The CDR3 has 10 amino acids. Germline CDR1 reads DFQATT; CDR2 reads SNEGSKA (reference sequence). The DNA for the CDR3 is TGCAGCCAGGGGGTGGATGAGCAGTTCTTC. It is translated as CSQGVDEQFF.

CDR3 nucleotide sequence: TGTGCCAGCAGTCCAAGACAGGGGGTGAGGTACGAGCAGTACTTC. Translating gives CASSPRQGVRYEQYF. This chain joins TRBV27 and TRBJ2-7, with TRBD1 matching over 9 bases. J lost 4 bases, V lost 5 bases, and 9 bases had no gene match. Germline assignment: CDR1 MNHEY and CDR2 SMNVEV (reference sequence). CDR3 length: 15 residues.

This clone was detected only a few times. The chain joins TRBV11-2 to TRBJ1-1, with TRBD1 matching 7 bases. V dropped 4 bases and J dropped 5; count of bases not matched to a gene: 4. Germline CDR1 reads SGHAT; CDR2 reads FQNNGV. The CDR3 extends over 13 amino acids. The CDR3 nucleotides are TGTGCCAGCAGCTCACAGGGGTGGACTGAAGCTTTCTTT. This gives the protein CASSSQGWTEAFF.

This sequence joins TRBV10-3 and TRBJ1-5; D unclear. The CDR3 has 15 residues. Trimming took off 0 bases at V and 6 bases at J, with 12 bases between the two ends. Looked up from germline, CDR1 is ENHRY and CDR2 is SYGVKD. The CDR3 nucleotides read TGTGCCATCAGTGAGTCGGGCGGAAGTGGTCAGCCCCAGCATTTT. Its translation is CAISESGGSGQPQHF.

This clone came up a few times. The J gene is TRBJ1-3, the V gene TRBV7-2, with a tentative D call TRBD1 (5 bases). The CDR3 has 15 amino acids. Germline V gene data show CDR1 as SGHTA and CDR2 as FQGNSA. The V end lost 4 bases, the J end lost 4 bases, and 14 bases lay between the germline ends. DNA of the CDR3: TGTGCCAGCAGCTCCCGGTGGGGGTCCGGAAACACCATATATTTT. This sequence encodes CASSSRWGSGNTIYF. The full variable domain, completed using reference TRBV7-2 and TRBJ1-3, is GAGVSQSPSNKVTEKGKDVELRCDPISGHTALYWYRQSLGQGLEFLIYFQGNSAPDKSGLPSDRFSAERTGGSVSTLTIQRTQQEDSAVYLCASSSRWGSGNTIYFGEGSWLTVV.

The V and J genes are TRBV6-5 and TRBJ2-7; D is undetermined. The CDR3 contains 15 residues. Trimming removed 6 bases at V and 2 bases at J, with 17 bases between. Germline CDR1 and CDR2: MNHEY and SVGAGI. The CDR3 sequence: CASRVQKGGAYEQYF. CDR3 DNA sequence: TGTGCCAGCAGAGTCCAAAAGGGTGGCGCCTACGAGCAGTACTTC.

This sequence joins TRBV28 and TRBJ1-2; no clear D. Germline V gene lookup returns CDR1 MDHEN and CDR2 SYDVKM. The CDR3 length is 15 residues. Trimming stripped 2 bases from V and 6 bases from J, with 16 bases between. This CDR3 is CASSLLSFPYHGYTF. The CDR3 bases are TGTGCCAGCAGTTTACTGTCGTTTCCCTATCATGGCTACACCTTC.